These 12 T cell receptor beta chains share one sample of origin, sequenced in a study of blood T cells in healthy people across ages. Then a second PCR, running roughly 7 to 11 cycles, was carried out with a sample-barcoded 5' primer and a J-beta primer mix. One entry per CDR3 protein, called by TCRdb with MiXCR from the 5' RACE reads. This sample has about 1.4 million distinct CDR3 sequences; roughly 60% occur once, and the top ten carry 5.5% to 8%. Input material: blood. These receptors originate from a man between 18 and 29 years old in good health.

With regard to this clonotype: The junction departs from the called germline gene at one end, perhaps through a read error. The chain joins TRBV20-1 to TRBJ1-2, with D perhaps matching TRBD1 (5 bases). There are 12 residues in the CDR3. Per germline, CDR1 DFQATT and CDR2 SNEGSKA (reference sequence). CDR3 residues: CSARQGSYGHTF. CDR3 nucleotides: TGCAGTGCTAGACAGGGTTCCTATGGCCACACCTTC.

The rearrangement links TRBV20-1 to TRBJ2-4; possibly TRBD1 or TRBD2 for D (5 bases each). Germline V gene sequence: CDR1 DFQATT, CDR2 SNEGSKA (reference sequence). Trimming removed 3 bases from V and 1 base from J, with 16 bases in between. This CDR3 is built from 16 residues. As DNA, the CDR3 is TGCAGTGCTAGCCCCATGGGGGATCCGGCCAAAAACATTCAGTACTTC. Translated: CSASPMGDPAKNIQYF.

This clonotype has more than one count but fewer than ten. The genes are TRBV4-2 and TRBJ2-3; the D gene could be TRBD1 or TRBD2 (6 bases each). From germline, CDR1 is LGHNA and CDR2 YNFKEQ. The CDR3 covers 17 residues. The V end lost 0 bases, the J end lost 1 base, and 14 bases lay between the germline ends. The CDR3 protein is CASSQDSHREGTDTQYF. CDR3 sequence (DNA): TGTGCCAGCAGCCAAGATAGTCACAGGGAGGGCACAGATACGCAGTATTTT.

The chain recombines TRBV15 with TRBJ1-2; D uncertain. Trimming pared 0 bases from V and 0 bases from J, leaving 8 bases between. Germline V CDR1 and CDR2: LNHNV, YYDKDF (reference sequence). The CDR3 has 15 amino acids. The CDR3 nucleotides read TGTGCCACCAGCAGAGATATGGCCTCTAACTATGGCTACACCTTC. Translation gives CATSRDMASNYGYTF.

The rearrangement links TRBV4-1 to TRBJ2-1, with 7 bases matching TRBD2. Unmatched junction bases numbered 2, after V lost 3 bases and J lost 6 bases. The CDR3 spans 13 residues. CDR1 is MGHRA and CDR2 is YSYEKL in the germline V gene. The CDR3 nucleotides read TGCGCCAGCAGCCAGGGGAGGGCCAATGAGCAGTTCTTC. This sequence encodes CASSQGRANEQFF.

Only a few counts were recorded for this clonotype. J is TRBJ2-3 and V is TRBV2; 8 positions agree with TRBD2. This CDR3 is built from 18 residues. CDR1 and CDR2 (germline): SNHLY, FYNNEI. With 3 bases clipped from V and 0 bases from J, the junction kept 11 bases outside the gene matches. The CDR3 loop reads CASSDLSGGHSSTDTQYF. The CDR3 DNA follows: TGTGCCAGCAGTGATCTCTCGGGAGGGCATTCTAGCACAGATACGCAGTATTTT.

The V gene is TRBV20-1, the J gene TRBJ1-1, with D uncertain. CDR3 size: 11 residues. Trimming took 4 bases from V and 10 from J, leaving 13 bases between them. Germline V lookup: CDR1 DFQATT, CDR2 SNEGSKA (reference sequence). For the CDR3, the DNA is TGCAGTGCTACATCTTCTAGGGTAGCTTTCTTT. Translated, it gives CSATSSRVAFF.

The chain joins TRBV20-1 to TRBJ1-2; 7 nucleotides align to TRBD1. The J segment lost 5 bases and the V segment lost 5 bases, leaving 8 bases of the junction unmatched. The CDR3 extends over 13 amino acids. Germline CDR1 reads DFQATT; CDR2 reads SNEGSKA (reference sequence). CDR3 DNA: TGCAGTGCTGAAGACAGGGTTGAATATGGCTACACCTTC. Protein product: CSAEDRVEYGYTF.

The genes are TRBV6-5 and TRBJ1-1; D is uncertain. V was shortened by 4 bases and J by 5 bases, with 14 bases between the two germline ends. In germline, CDR1 is MNHEY, CDR2 SVGAGI. The CDR3 runs to 14 residues. CDR3 DNA sequence: TGTGCCAGCAGTTCCCACGTCGGTGAGACTGAAGCTTTCTTT. This gives the protein CASSSHVGETEAFF.

This chain joins TRBV7-9 and TRBJ2-5; 7 bases line up with TRBD2. The V gene's germline CDR1 is SEHNR and CDR2 FQNEAQ (reference sequence). The CDR3 is made up of 12 amino acids. The ends lost 10 bases at V and 11 bases at J; junction bases unmatched: 13. As DNA, the CDR3 is TGTGCCATCGGGAGGATAGACAATGAGCAGTACTTC. It specifies CAIGRIDNEQYF.

The V call is TRBV2, the J call TRBJ2-5; 9 bases map to TRBD2. Germline CDR1 SNHLY, CDR2 FYNNEI. Trimming at V came to 2 bases and at J to 11 bases, leaving 12 bases not matched to a gene. CDR3 length: 15 residues. The CDR3: CASSEPSGVENEQYF. CDR3 coding DNA: TGTGCCAGCAGTGAACCTAGCGGGGTCGAGAATGAGCAGTACTTC.

The gene calls are TRBV7-2 and TRBJ2-7, with 8 bases identical to TRBD1. V was pared by 1 base and J by 2 bases, with 4 bases of the junction left unmatched. The germline V gene has CDR1 SGHTA and CDR2 FQGNSA. The CDR3 is 15 residues long. The CDR3 region has the DNA TGTGCCAGCAGCTTAGGTTCCAGGGGGCCCTACGAGCAGTACTTC. As protein: CASSLGSRGPYEQYF.